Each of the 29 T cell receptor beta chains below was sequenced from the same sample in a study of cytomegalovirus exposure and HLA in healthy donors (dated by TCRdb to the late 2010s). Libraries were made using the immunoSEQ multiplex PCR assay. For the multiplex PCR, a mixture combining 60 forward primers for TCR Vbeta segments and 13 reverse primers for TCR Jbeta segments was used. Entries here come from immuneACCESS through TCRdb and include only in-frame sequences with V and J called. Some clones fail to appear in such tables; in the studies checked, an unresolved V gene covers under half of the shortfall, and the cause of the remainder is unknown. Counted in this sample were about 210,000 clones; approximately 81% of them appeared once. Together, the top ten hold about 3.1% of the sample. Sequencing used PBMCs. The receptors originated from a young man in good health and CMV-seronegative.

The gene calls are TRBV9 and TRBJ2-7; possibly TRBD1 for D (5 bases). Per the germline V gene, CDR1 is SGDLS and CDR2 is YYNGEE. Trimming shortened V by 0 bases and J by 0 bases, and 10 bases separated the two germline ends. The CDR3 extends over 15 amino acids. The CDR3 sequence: CASSVGGRASYEQYF. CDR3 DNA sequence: TGTGCCAGCAGCGTAGGTGGCAGGGCCTCCTACGAGCAGTACTTC.

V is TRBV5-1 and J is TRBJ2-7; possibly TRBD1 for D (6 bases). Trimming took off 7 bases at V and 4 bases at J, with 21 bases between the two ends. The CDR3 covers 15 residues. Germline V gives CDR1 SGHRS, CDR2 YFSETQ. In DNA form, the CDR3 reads TGCGCCAGCGCACGGAAACAGGGTGGTGGGTACGAGCAGTACTTC. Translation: CASARKQGGGYEQYF. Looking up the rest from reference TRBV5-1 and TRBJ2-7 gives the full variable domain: KAGVTQTPRYLIKTRGQQVTLSCSPISGHRSVSWYQQTPGQGLQFLFEYFSETQRNKGNFPGRFSGRQFSNSRSEMNVSTLELGDSALYLCASARKQGGGYEQYFGPGTRLTVT.

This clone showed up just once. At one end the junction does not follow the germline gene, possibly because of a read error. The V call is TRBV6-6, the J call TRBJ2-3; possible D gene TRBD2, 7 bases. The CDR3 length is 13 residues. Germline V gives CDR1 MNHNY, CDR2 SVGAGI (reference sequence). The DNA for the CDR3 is TGTGCCAGCAGCCGCGGGGGCACGGATACGCAGTATTTT. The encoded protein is CASSRGGTDTQYF.

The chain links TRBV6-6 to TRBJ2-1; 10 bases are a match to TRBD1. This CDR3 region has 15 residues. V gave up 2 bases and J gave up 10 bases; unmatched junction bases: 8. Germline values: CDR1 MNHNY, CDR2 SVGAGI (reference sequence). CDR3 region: CASSYLDRGPEEQFF. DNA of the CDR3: TGTGCCAGCAGTTACCTCGACAGGGGGCCGGAAGAGCAGTTCTTC.

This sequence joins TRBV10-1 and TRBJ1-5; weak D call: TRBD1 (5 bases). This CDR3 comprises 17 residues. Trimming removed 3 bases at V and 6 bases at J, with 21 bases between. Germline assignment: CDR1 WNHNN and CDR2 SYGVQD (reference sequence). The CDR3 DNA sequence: TGCGCCAGCAGTGATCGGTCTTTTTCAGGGATGTTTCAGCCCCAGCATTTT. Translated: CASSDRSFSGMFQPQHF.

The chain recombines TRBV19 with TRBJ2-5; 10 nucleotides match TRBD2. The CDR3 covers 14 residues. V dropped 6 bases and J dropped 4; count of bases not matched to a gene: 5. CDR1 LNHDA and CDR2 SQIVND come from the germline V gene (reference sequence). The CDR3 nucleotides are TGTGCCAGTAGGTCCGGGACTAGCGTAGAGACCCAGTACTTC. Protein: CASRSGTSVETQYF.

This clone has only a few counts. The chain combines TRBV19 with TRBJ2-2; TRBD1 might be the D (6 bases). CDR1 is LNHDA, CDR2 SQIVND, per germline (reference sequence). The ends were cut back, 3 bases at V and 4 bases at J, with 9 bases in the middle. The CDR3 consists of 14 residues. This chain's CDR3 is CASSMRDTTGELFF. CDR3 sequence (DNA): TGTGCCAGTAGTATGAGGGACACCACCGGGGAGCTGTTTTTT.

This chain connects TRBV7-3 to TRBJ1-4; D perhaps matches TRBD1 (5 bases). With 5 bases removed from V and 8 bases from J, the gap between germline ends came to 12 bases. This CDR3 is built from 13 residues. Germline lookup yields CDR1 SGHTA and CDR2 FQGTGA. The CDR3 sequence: CASSARVGEKLFF. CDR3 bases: TGTGCCAGCAGCGCCAGGGTGGGAGAAAAACTGTTTTTT. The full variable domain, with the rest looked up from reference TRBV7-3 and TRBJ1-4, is GAGVSQTPSNKVTEKGKYVELRCDPISGHTALYWYRQSLGQGPEFLIYFQGTGAADDSGLPNDRFFAVRPEGSVSTLKIQRTERGDSAVYLCASSARVGEKLFFGSGTQLSVL.

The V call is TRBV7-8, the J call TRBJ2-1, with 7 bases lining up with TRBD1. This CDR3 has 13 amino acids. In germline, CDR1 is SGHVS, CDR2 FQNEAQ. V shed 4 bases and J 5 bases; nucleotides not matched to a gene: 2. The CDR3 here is CASSSGTDNEQFF. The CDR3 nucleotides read TGTGCCAGCAGCTCCGGGACAGACAATGAGCAGTTCTTC.

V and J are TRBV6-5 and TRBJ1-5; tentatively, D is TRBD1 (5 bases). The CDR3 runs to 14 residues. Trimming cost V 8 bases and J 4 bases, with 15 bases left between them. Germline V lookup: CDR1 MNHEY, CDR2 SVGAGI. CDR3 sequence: CASVGRAGNQPQHF. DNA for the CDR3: TGTGCCAGCGTGGGACGGGCGGGAAATCAGCCCCAGCATTTT.

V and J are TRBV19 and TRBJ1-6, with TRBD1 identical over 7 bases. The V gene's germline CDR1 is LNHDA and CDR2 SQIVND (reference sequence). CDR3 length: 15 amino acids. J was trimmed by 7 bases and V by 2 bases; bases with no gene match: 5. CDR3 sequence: CASSIQGVENSPLHF. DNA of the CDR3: TGTGCCAGTAGTATACAGGGGGTGGAAAATTCACCCCTCCACTTT.

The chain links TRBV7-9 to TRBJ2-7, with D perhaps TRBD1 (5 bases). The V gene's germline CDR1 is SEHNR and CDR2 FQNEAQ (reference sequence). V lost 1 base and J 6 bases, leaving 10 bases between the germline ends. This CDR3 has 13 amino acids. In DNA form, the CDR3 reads TGTGCCAGCAGCTTAGTTGCTGGGGCCGAGCAGTACTTC. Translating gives CASSLVAGAEQYF.

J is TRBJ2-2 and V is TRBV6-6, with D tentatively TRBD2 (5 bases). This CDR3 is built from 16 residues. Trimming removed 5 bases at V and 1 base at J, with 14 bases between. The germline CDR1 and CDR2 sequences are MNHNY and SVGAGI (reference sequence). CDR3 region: CASSRPMAGNTGELFF. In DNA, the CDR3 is TGTGCCAGCAGTCGACCGATGGCGGGGAACACCGGGGAGCTGTTTTTT.

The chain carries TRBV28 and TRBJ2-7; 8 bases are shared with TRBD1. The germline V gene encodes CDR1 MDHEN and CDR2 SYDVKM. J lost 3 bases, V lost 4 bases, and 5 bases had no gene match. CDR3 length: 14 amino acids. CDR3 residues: CASSSWTGFYEQYF. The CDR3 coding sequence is TGTGCCAGCAGTTCTTGGACAGGGTTCTACGAGCAGTACTTC.

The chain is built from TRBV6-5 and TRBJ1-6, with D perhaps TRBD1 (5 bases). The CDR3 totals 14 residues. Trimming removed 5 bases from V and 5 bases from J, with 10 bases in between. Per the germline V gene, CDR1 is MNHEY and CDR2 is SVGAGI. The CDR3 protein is CASSSGTHNSPLHF. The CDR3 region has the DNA TGTGCCAGCAGTAGCGGGACTCATAATTCACCCCTCCACTTT.

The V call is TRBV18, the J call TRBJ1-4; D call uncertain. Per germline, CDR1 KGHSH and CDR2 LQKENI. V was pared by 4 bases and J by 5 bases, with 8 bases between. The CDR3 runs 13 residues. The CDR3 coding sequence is TGTGCCAGCTCACTCGCCCTAAATGAAAAACTGTTTTTT. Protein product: CASSLALNEKLFF. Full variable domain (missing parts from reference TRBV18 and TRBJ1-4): NAGVMQNPRHLVRRRGQEARLRCSPMKGHSHVYWYRQLPEEGLKFMVYLQKENIIDESGMPKERFSAEFPKEGPSILRIQQVVRGDSAAYFCASSLALNEKLFFGSGTQLSVL.

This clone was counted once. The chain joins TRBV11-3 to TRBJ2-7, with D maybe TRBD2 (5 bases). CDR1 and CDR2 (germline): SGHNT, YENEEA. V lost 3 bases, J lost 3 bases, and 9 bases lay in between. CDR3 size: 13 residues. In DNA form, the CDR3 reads TGTGCCAGCAGCTTTAATGGAGGCTACGAGCAGTACTTC. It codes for CASSFNGGYEQYF.

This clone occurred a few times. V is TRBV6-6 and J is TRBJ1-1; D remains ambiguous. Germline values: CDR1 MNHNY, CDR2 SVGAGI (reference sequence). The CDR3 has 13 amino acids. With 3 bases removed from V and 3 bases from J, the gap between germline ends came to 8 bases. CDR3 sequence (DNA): TGTGCCAGCAGTTATTCCACAGACACTGAAGCTTTCTTT. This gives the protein CASSYSTDTEAFF.

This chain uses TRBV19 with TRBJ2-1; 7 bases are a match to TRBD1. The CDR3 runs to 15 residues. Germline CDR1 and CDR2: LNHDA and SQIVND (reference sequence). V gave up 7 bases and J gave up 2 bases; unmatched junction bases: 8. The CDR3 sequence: CASNRQGPTYNEQFF. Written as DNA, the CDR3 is TGTGCCAGTAACCGACAGGGACCAACCTACAATGAGCAGTTCTTC.

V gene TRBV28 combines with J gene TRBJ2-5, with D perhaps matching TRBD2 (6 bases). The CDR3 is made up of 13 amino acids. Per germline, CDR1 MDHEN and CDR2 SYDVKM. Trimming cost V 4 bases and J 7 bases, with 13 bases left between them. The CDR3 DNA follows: TGTGCCAGCAGTTCCTCGACTAGGGGGACCCAGTACTTC. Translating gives CASSSSTRGTQYF. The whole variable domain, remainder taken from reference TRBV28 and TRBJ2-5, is DVKVTQSSRYLVKRTGEKVFLECVQDMDHENMFWYRQDPGLGLRLIYFSYDVKMKEKGDIPEGYSVSREKKERFSLILESASTNQTSMYLCASSSSTRGTQYFGPGTRLLVL.

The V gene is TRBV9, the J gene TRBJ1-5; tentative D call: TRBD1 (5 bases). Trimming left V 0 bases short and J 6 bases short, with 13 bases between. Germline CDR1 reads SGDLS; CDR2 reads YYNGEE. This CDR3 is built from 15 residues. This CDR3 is CASSVGAGPGQPQHF. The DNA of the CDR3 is TGTGCCAGCAGCGTAGGGGCAGGGCCCGGTCAGCCCCAGCATTTT.

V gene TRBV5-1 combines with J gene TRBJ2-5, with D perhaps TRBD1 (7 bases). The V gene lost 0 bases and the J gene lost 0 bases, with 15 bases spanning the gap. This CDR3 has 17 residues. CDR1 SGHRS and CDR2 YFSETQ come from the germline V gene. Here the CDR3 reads CASSLARTGGYQETQYF. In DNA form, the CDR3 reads TGCGCCAGCAGCTTGGCCAGGACAGGAGGGTACCAAGAGACCCAGTACTTC. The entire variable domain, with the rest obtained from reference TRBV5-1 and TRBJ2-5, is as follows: KAGVTQTPRYLIKTRGQQVTLSCSPISGHRSVSWYQQTPGQGLQFLFEYFSETQRNKGNFPGRFSGRQFSNSRSEMNVSTLELGDSALYLCASSLARTGGYQETQYFGPGTRLLVL.

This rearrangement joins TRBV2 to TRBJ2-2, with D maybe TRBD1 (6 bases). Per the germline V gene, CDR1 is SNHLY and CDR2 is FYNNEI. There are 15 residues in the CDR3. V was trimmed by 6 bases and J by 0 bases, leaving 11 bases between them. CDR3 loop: CASRLGGTNTGELFF. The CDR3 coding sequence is TGTGCCAGCAGACTAGGGGGAACGAACACCGGGGAGCTGTTTTTT.

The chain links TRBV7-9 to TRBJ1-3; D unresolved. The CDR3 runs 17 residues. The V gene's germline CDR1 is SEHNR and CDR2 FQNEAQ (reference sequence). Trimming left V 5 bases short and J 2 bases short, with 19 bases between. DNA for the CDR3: TGTGCCAGCAGCCCTTTTGGGTGGGGAGGCACTGGAAACACCATATATTTT. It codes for CASSPFGWGGTGNTIYF.

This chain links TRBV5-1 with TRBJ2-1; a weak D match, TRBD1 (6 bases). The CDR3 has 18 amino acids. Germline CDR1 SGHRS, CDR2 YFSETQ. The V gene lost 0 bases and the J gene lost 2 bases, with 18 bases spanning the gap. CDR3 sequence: CASSLGTHGTPPYNEQFF. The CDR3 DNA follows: TGCGCCAGCAGCTTGGGTACTCACGGGACACCGCCCTACAATGAGCAGTTCTTC.

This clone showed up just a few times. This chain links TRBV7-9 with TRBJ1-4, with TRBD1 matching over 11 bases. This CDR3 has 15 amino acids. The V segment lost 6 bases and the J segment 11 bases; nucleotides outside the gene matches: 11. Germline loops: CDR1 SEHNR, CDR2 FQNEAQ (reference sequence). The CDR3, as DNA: TGTGCCAGCAGTCCCGCCGGGACAGGGGGAAAGAAACTGTTTTTT. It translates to CASSPAGTGGKKLFF. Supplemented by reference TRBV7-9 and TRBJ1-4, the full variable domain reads DTGVSQNPRHKITKRGQNVTFRCDPISEHNRLYWYRQTLGQGPEFLTYFQNEAQLEKSRLLSDRFSAERPKGSFSTLEIQRTEQGDSAMYLCASSPAGTGGKKLFFGSGTQLSVL.

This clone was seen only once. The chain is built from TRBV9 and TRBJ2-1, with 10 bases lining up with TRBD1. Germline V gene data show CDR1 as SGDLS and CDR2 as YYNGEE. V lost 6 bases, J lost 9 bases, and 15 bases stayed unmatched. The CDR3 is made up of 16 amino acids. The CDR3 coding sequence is TGTGCCAGCACCCTAAGGGGGGACAGGGGTTTTGTTGAGCAGTTCTTC. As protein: CASTLRGDRGFVEQFF.

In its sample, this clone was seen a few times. The CDR3 bases are TGTGCCAGCAGTTTCCCCCTGACAGGGGGGTCCTACAATGAGCAGTTCTTC. This encodes CASSFPLTGGSYNEQFF. The chain employs TRBV28 and TRBJ2-1; 9 bases agree with TRBD1. The germline gives CDR1 MDHEN, CDR2 SYDVKM. The CDR3 loop spans 17 amino acids. The V gene end was trimmed by 3 bases and the J gene end by 1 base; junction bases not matched to a gene: 7.

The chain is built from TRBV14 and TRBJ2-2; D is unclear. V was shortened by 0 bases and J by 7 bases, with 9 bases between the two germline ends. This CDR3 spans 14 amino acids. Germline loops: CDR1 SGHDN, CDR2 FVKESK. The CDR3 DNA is TGTGCCAGCAGCCAAGAAGGCGGAGTCGGGGAGCTGTTTTTT. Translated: CASSQEGGVGELFF.